These 16 T cell receptor beta chains came from one sample sequenced in a study of shared clonotypes between healthy human individuals. Data came from immunoSEQ multiplex PCR; TCRdb stores just in-frame clones and leaves some out. Among about 1.5 million clones listed, 95% to 99% were seen once. The sequenced sample was naive CD4+ T cells sorted from blood. Subset defined: CD45RA+ positively selected. These receptors came from a man aged 25-45 years in good health.

The V call is TRBV5-4, the J call TRBJ2-7, with D unresolved. This CDR3 region has 16 residues. Germline CDR1 SGHNT, CDR2 YYREEE (reference sequence). The germline V and J ends were trimmed by 3 bases and 0 bases, with 16 bases remaining between them. CDR3 residues: CASSSGLRLGSYEQYF. The CDR3 DNA sequence: TGTGCCAGCAGCTCCGGCCTCCGGTTAGGCTCCTACGAGCAGTACTTC.

The V and J genes are TRBV5-1 and TRBJ2-1; a possible D gene is TRBD2 (5 bases). The CDR3 has 14 residues. CDR1 and CDR2 (germline): SGHRS, YFSETQ. V lost 6 bases to trimming and J lost 8 bases, with 18 bases between them. This CDR3 is CASTSIPSFDEQFF. CDR3 bases: TGCGCCAGCACCTCCATACCTAGCTTCGATGAGCAGTTCTTC.

The genes are TRBV10-2 and TRBJ1-5; D uncertain. Germline values: CDR1 WSHSY, CDR2 SAAADI. The CDR3 sequence is 14 residues long. The V and J ends lost 3 bases and 7 bases respectively, with 13 bases between them. The CDR3 region has the DNA TGCGCCAGCAGTGATTCAAGAGTGGGCCAGCCCCAGCATTTT. Translated: CASSDSRVGQPQHF.

V and J are TRBV13 and TRBJ1-2; the D is unclear. The CDR3 has 13 residues. CDR1 is PRHDT, CDR2 FYEKMQ, per germline (reference sequence). Trimming took off 2 bases at V and 4 bases at J, with 8 bases between the two ends. The CDR3 reads CASSLFVTYGYTF. CDR3 nucleotides: TGTGCCAGCAGCTTATTTGTCACCTATGGCTACACCTTC.

The chain uses TRBV27 and TRBJ2-2, with D uncertain. The V and J ends lost 8 bases and 6 bases respectively, with 13 bases between them. This CDR3 is built from 13 residues. Germline V gene data show CDR1 as MNHEY and CDR2 as SMNVEV (reference sequence). CDR3 loop: CASGIIRPGELFF. CDR3 DNA sequence: TGTGCCAGCGGTATAATTAGGCCCGGGGAGCTGTTTTTT.

The V gene is TRBV5-5, the J gene TRBJ1-2; tentatively, D is TRBD1 (6 bases). This CDR3 is 15 amino acids long. Germline loops: CDR1 SGHKS, CDR2 YYEKEE (reference sequence). Between the trimmed V and J ends, which lost 4 bases and 4 bases, there was a span of 17 bases. The CDR3 DNA reads TGTGCCAGCAGCCTAGGACAGCCTTCCATCTATGGCTACACCTTC. Its protein is CASSLGQPSIYGYTF.

The chain uses TRBV25-1 and TRBJ1-2; possibly TRBD1 for D (5 bases). Trimming left V 3 bases short and J 4 bases short, with 12 bases between. Germline V lookup: CDR1 MGHDK, CDR2 SYGVNS. The CDR3 runs 14 residues. The CDR3 nucleotides read TGTGCCAGCAGTGACGAGGGACGGGGCTATGGCTACACCTTC. Its protein is CASSDEGRGYGYTF.

The V and J genes are TRBV19 and TRBJ1-1; 7 positions agree with TRBD1. CDR1 is LNHDA and CDR2 is SQIVND in the germline V gene (reference sequence). V shed 4 bases and J 3 bases; nucleotides not matched to a gene: 2. This CDR3 has 13 amino acids. CDR3 sequence reads: CASSKDRDTEAFF. The CDR3 DNA follows: TGTGCCAGTAGTAAAGACAGGGACACTGAAGCTTTCTTT.

This sequence joins TRBV14 and TRBJ2-5; 7 nucleotides agree with TRBD1. The CDR3 consists of 16 residues. Trimming removed 3 bases from V and 5 bases from J; junction bases left unmatched: 12. Germline V CDR1 and CDR2: SGHDN, FVKESK. Written as DNA, the CDR3 is TGTGCCAGCAGCCACACTTCACAGGGGAAAAGGGAGACCCAGTACTTC. Translating it yields CASSHTSQGKRETQYF.

This clone appeared once. J is TRBJ1-5 and V is TRBV15; 11 positions match TRBD1. V lost 7 bases and J lost 0; bases outside the gene matches: 8. CDR3 length: 17 amino acids. Germline assignment: CDR1 LNHNV and CDR2 YYDKDF (reference sequence). The CDR3 protein is CATKWDRGDYSNQPQHF. CDR3 DNA sequence: TGTGCCACCAAGTGGGACAGGGGGGACTATAGCAATCAGCCCCAGCATTTT.

V and J are TRBV6-4 and TRBJ1-2; TRBD1 might be the D (5 bases). Trimming removed 6 bases from V and 4 bases from J, with 6 bases in between. The CDR3 runs 11 residues. CDR1 and CDR2 (germline): MRHNA, SNTAGT. The CDR3 spells CASRDSYGYTF. CDR3 coding DNA: TGTGCCAGCAGAGACAGCTATGGCTACACCTTC.

The rearrangement joins TRBV10-3 to TRBJ2-1, with 9 bases lining up with TRBD1. V lost 2 bases to trimming and J lost 7 bases; unmatched junction nucleotides: 3. The CDR3 has 14 residues. CDR1 and CDR2 (germline): ENHRY, SYGVKD. The CDR3 DNA reads TGTGCCATCAGTGAGCGGGACAGGGTGAATGAGCAGTTCTTC. Translation gives CAISERDRVNEQFF.

This clone was recorded once. The chain recombines TRBV5-4 with TRBJ2-1; the match to TRBD2 covers 8 bases. CDR3 length: 15 residues. In germline, CDR1 is SGHNT, CDR2 YYREEE (reference sequence). V gave up 3 bases and J gave up 3 bases; unmatched junction bases: 5. The CDR3 nucleotides are TGTGCCAGCAGCTGGGGACTAGATAGCTACAATGAGCAGTTCTTC. Its translation: CASSWGLDSYNEQFF.

The J gene is TRBJ1-2, the V gene TRBV18, with 7 positions matching TRBD1. The CDR3 has 14 amino acids. Trimming took 4 bases from V and 4 from J; bases not matched to a gene: 6. CDR1 and CDR2 (germline): KGHSH, LQKENI. The CDR3 nucleotides read TGTGCCAGCTCACGCGACAGGGATGGCTATGGCTACACCTTC. It encodes CASSRDRDGYGYTF.

This rearrangement joins TRBV10-2 to TRBJ2-3; D gene unclear. The CDR3 has 13 amino acids. The germline gives CDR1 WSHSY, CDR2 SAAADI. Trimming stripped 2 bases from V and 4 bases from J, with 7 bases between. The DNA for the CDR3 is TGCGCCAGCAGTGAGGGTAGGGCAGATACGCAGTATTTT. It codes for CASSEGRADTQYF.

The table lists this clone with a count of one. The rearrangement joins TRBV18 to TRBJ1-2; D is undetermined. Germline-derived CDR1 and CDR2 are KGHSH and LQKENI. The CDR3 contains 15 residues. V was clipped by 0 bases and J by 1 base, with 9 bases between them. CDR3 sequence reads: CASSPPNKLNYGYTF. CDR3 bases: TGTGCCAGCTCACCACCGAACAAACTTAACTATGGCTACACCTTC.